A selection of T cell receptor beta chains follows, all from one sample in a study of radiotherapy plus CTLA-4 blockade in lung cancer. Produced via immunoSEQ multiplex PCR; TCRdb's table is partial and in-frame only. Here the sample spans over 100,000 clones, 81% being singletons. This sample comprised peripheral blood, obtained from a patient treated with radiotherapy plus ipilimumab. The receptors come from a human donor with non-small cell lung cancer that progressed on radiotherapy plus ipilimumab. Some clones in this sample may be carry-over from other donors' samples. Each CDR3 is given with its conserved first and last residue. A D gene is named only where the DNA matches it firmly. A clone size is listed for some rows: how often the clone was seen (once, few, many), or a class if it is expanded.

J: TRBJ2-7; V: TRBV29-1; D: TRBD1; size: NA; CDR3: CSAANSGTVEQYF; DNA: TGCAGCGCTGCAAACTCCGGGACAGTCGAGCAGTACTTC
J: TRBJ1-5; V: TRBV7-2; D: NA; size: few; CDR3: CASSFSTGIGNQPQHF; DNA: TGTGCCAGCAGCTTCTCTACAGGGATAGGCAATCAGCCCCAGCATTTT
J: TRBJ2-7; V: TRBV10-3; D: NA; size: NA; CDR3: CAISSVARTADSSYEQYF; DNA: TGTGCCATCAGTTCGGTCGCGAGGACCGCCGATAGCTCCTACGAGCAGTACTTC
J: TRBJ1-5; V: TRBV19; D: NA; size: few; CDR3: CASRITRGNQPQHF; DNA: TGTGCCAGTAGGATAACAAGGGGCAATCAGCCCCAGCATTTT
J: TRBJ1-2; V: TRBV5-4; D: TRBD1; size: NA; CDR3: CASRQGANYGYTF; DNA: TGTGCCAGCCGGCAGGGGGCGAACTATGGCTACACCTTC
J: TRBJ1-1; V: TRBV27; D: NA; size: NA; CDR3: CASSLGGGGEAFF; DNA: TGTGCCAGCAGTCTGGGAGGGGGTGGTGAAGCTTTCTTT
J: TRBJ1-3; V: TRBV7-2; D: NA; size: NA; CDR3: CASSLGQSSTIYF; DNA: TGTGCCAGCAGCTTAGGGCAGTCTTCGACCATATATTTT
J: TRBJ2-2; V: TRBV7-6; D: TRBD1; size: NA; CDR3: CASRRPTGANTGELFF; DNA: TGTGCCAGCAGACGACCTACAGGGGCGAACACCGGGGAGCTGTTTTTT
J: TRBJ2-7; V: TRBV6-5; D: NA; size: NA; CDR3: CASSFPRGGGSYEQYF; DNA: TGTGCCAGCAGTTTTCCCAGAGGGGGGGGCTCCTACGAGCAGTACTTC
J: TRBJ2-6; V: TRBV6-5; D: NA; size: once; CDR3: CASSYSDPGANVLTF; DNA: TGTGCCAGCAGTTACTCCGACCCTGGGGCCAACGTCCTGACTTTC
J: TRBJ2-1; V: TRBV11-3; D: TRBD1; size: NA; CDR3: CASSLTGGEQFF; DNA: TGTGCCAGCAGCTTGACAGGGGGTGAGCAGTTCTTC
J: TRBJ1-4; V: TRBV5-1; D: NA; size: many; CDR3: CASSRTAHEKLFF; DNA: TGCGCCAGCAGCAGGACAGCCCATGAAAAACTGTTTTTT
J: TRBJ1-6; V: TRBV27; D: NA; size: NA; CDR3: CASMVQYNSPLHF; DNA: TGTGCCAGCATGGTGCAGTATAATTCACCCCTCCACTTT
J: TRBJ2-6; V: TRBV19; D: TRBD1; size: NA; CDR3: CASSNPGQGKGANVLTF; DNA: TGTGCCAGTAGTAACCCGGGACAGGGGAAAGGGGCCAACGTCCTGACTTTC
J: TRBJ2-7; V: TRBV7-2; D: TRBD2; size: NA; CDR3: CASSEWGGGSEQYF; DNA: TGTGCCAGCAGCGAATGGGGCGGGGGATCCGAGCAGTACTTC
J: TRBJ1-1; V: TRBV5-6; D: NA; size: NA; CDR3: CASSSTWKLMNTEAFF; DNA: TGTGCCAGCAGCTCTACCTGGAAACTCATGAACACTGAAGCTTTCTTT
J: TRBJ2-1; V: TRBV7-9; D: TRBD2; size: once; CDR3: CASSWTSGGYNEQFF; DNA: TGTGCCAGCAGCTGGACTAGCGGGGGCTACAATGAGCAGTTCTTC
J: TRBJ2-7; V: TRBV7-2; D: NA; size: NA; CDR3: CASSLSRPYEQYF; DNA: TGTGCCAGCAGCTTAAGTAGGCCCTACGAGCAGTACTTC
J: TRBJ2-7; V: TRBV2; D: TRBD1; size: NA; CDR3: CASSENWDSVYEQYF; DNA: TGTGCCAGCAGTGAAAATTGGGACAGCGTCTACGAGCAGTACTTC
J: TRBJ1-2; V: TRBV5-1; D: NA; size: NA; CDR3: CASSLETVLGYTF; DNA: TGCGCCAGCAGCTTGGAGACAGTTCTTGGCTACACCTTC
J: TRBJ2-1; V: TRBV7-7; D: NA; size: NA; CDR3: CASSLTYNNEQFF; DNA: TGTGCTAGCAGCTTAACTTACAACAATGAGCAGTTCTTC
J: TRBJ1-1; V: TRBV7-3; D: TRBD1; size: NA; CDR3: CASSLGTGSFYTEAFF; DNA: TGTGCCAGCAGCTTAGGGACAGGATCGTTTTACACTGAAGCTTTCTTT
J: TRBJ1-1; V: TRBV5-1; D: TRBD1; size: NA; CDR3: CASSPGQGFGTEAFF; DNA: TGCGCCAGCAGCCCGGGACAGGGTTTCGGCACTGAAGCTTTCTTT
J: TRBJ2-3; V: TRBV28; D: TRBD2; size: NA; CDR3: CASFRLAGGRDTQYF; DNA: TGTGCCAGTTTTCGACTAGCGGGGGGGCGAGATACGCAGTATTTT
J: TRBJ2-7; V: TRBV5-1; D: NA; size: NA; CDR3: CASSLAGFEQYF; DNA: TGCGCCAGCAGCTTGGCTGGGTTCGAGCAGTACTTC
J: TRBJ1-6; V: TRBV6-1; D: TRBD1; size: NA; CDR3: CASSLTGYDSPLHF; DNA: TGTGCCAGCAGTTTGACAGGGTACGATTCACCCCTCCACTTT
J: TRBJ2-7; V: TRBV7-2; D: NA; size: few; CDR3: CASSLRARLAYEQYF; DNA: TGTGCCAGCAGCTTACGTGCGAGACTAGCCTACGAGCAGTACTTC
J: TRBJ2-6; V: TRBV19; D: NA; size: once; CDR3: CASRKYDGANVLTF; DNA: TGTGCCAGTAGAAAATACGATGGGGCCAACGTCCTGACTTTC
J: TRBJ1-1; V: TRBV7-2; D: NA; size: NA; CDR3: CASSSDRNTEAFF; DNA: TGTGCCAGCAGCTCAGACAGGAACACTGAAGCTTTCTTT
J: TRBJ2-7; V: TRBV9; D: TRBD1; size: NA; CDR3: CASSVDGRGHGEQYF; DNA: TGTGCCAGCAGCGTAGACGGCAGGGGGCATGGCGAGCAGTACTTC
J: TRBJ2-1; V: TRBV6-4; D: TRBD1; size: NA; CDR3: CASQQGAEGNEQFF; DNA: TGTGCCAGTCAACAGGGGGCCGAAGGTAATGAGCAGTTCTTC
J: TRBJ1-1; V: TRBV5-1; D: NA; size: NA; CDR3: CASSLGTGSAEAFF; DNA: TGCGCCAGCAGCTTGGGGACGGGGAGCGCTGAAGCTTTCTTT
J: TRBJ2-7; V: TRBV19; D: TRBD2; size: NA; CDR3: CASSDSGGAYEQYF; DNA: TGTGCCAGTAGTGATAGCGGGGGGGCCTACGAGCAGTACTTC
J: TRBJ1-1; V: TRBV7-8; D: NA; size: NA; CDR3: CASSAEGSPITEAFF; DNA: TGTGCCAGCAGCGCGGAAGGGTCCCCCATCACTGAAGCTTTCTTT
J: TRBJ1-2; V: TRBV2; D: NA; size: NA; CDR3: CASSEQAVSNYGYTF; DNA: TGTGCCAGCAGTGAGCAGGCGGTCTCAAACTATGGCTACACCTTC
J: TRBJ2-7; V: TRBV7-2; D: NA; size: NA; CDR3: CASSPARASYEQYF; DNA: TGTGCCAGCAGCCCAGCAAGGGCGTCCTACGAGCAGTACTTC
J: TRBJ1-2; V: TRBV19; D: TRBD1; size: NA; CDR3: CATNQGQDYGYTF; DNA: TGTGCCACCAATCAGGGACAGGACTATGGCTACACCTTC
J: TRBJ1-1; V: TRBV7-9; D: NA; size: few; CDR3: CASSLVLGDTEAFF; DNA: TGTGCCAGCAGCTTAGTGCTGGGGGACACTGAAGCTTTCTTT
J: TRBJ2-7; V: TRBV5-1; D: TRBD1; size: NA; CDR3: CASSLAGGRGLPEQYF; DNA: TGCGCCAGCAGCTTGGCCGGCGGCAGGGGGCTTCCCGAGCAGTACTTC
J: TRBJ1-1; V: TRBV7-2; D: TRBD1; size: NA; CDR3: CASSSPRRSGQGAEAFF; DNA: TGTGCCAGCAGCTCCCCACGGAGGTCTGGACAGGGTGCTGAAGCTTTCTTT
J: TRBJ2-6; V: TRBV10-1; D: TRBD1; size: NA; CDR3: CASTCSMDRMISGANVLTF; DNA: TGCGCCAGCACCTGCTCGATGGACAGGATGATCTCTGGGGCCAACGTCCTGACTTTC
J: TRBJ2-3; V: TRBV10-3; D: NA; size: NA; CDR3: CAISERRITDTQYF; DNA: TGTGCCATCAGTGAAAGGAGGATAACAGATACGCAGTATTTT
J: TRBJ1-2; V: TRBV5-1; D: NA; size: NA; CDR3: CASSLDSRGAIGGYTF; DNA: TGCGCCAGCAGCTTGGATAGTCGGGGGGCGATCGGAGGCTACACCTTC
J: TRBJ2-3; V: TRBV5-6; D: TRBD2; size: NA; CDR3: CASSPSGGLLTDTQYF; DNA: TGTGCCAGCAGCCCGAGCGGGGGCCTACTCACAGATACGCAGTATTTT
J: TRBJ2-7; V: TRBV6-1; D: NA; size: NA; CDR3: CASMRLERGYEQYF; DNA: TGTGCCAGCATGAGATTGGAGAGGGGCTACGAGCAGTACTTC
J: TRBJ2-2; V: TRBV14; D: TRBD1; size: NA; CDR3: CASSRQGLNTGELFF; DNA: TGTGCCAGCAGCCGACAGGGCCTAAACACCGGGGAGCTGTTTTTT
J: TRBJ2-3; V: TRBV29-1; D: NA; size: NA; CDR3: CSVEWGARDTQYF; DNA: TGCAGCGTTGAGTGGGGAGCCAGAGATACGCAGTATTTT
J: TRBJ1-4; V: TRBV5-6; D: NA; size: NA; CDR3: CASSLRPTLSEKLFF; DNA: TGTGCCAGCAGCTTAAGACCAACCCTAAGTGAAAAACTGTTTTTT
J: TRBJ2-3; V: TRBV5-4; D: TRBD2; size: few; CDR3: CASSPGGRVWGDTQYF; DNA: TGTGCCAGCAGCCCGGGGGGGCGGGTATGGGGAGATACGCAGTATTTT
J: TRBJ2-3; V: TRBV5-4; D: NA; size: once; CDR3: CASSFSLSTDTQYF; DNA: TGTGCCAGCAGCTTCTCCCTTAGCACAGATACGCAGTATTTT
J: TRBJ2-1; V: TRBV9; D: TRBD2; size: NA; CDR3: CASSEAGLGYNEQFF; DNA: TGTGCCAGCAGCGAGGCGGGACTAGGCTACAATGAGCAGTTCTTC
J: TRBJ2-5; V: TRBV7-9; D: TRBD2; size: NA; CDR3: CASRSSGGTVGTQYF; DNA: TGTGCCAGCAGGAGTAGCGGGGGTACCGTCGGGACCCAGTACTTC
J: TRBJ2-7; V: TRBV7-6; D: NA; size: NA; CDR3: CASSLGPGVSYEQYF; DNA: TGTGCCAGCAGCCTGGGGCCGGGGGTCTCCTACGAGCAGTACTTC